This T cell receptor (beta chain) is from a study of tumor and adjacent non-tumor tissue in lung cancer. This sample's RNA came from whole unsorted tissue. Chemotherapy-naive patients with new lung cancer underwent thoracic surgery in China, August–November 2014. This CDR3 contains 15 residues. Germline V CDR1 and CDR2: MDHEN, SYDVKM. Findings and limits, study-wide: Patients with more diverse tumor TCRs had worse survival.

TCRbeta libraries were built with three rounds of nested PCR, modified from ARM-PCR. TCRdb re-called the multiplex PCR reads with MiXCR, one entry per CDR3 protein. The repertoire holds 200,000 to 250,000 distinct CDR3 sequences, with 60% to 75% as singletons. Comment on this clonotype: Its cognate antigen is unknown. A much larger clonotype is one base distant, so this may be a read error.

This chain connects TRBV28 to TRBJ2-3, with D possibly matching TRBD2 (7 bases). The sequence was collected from a man aged 60 to 75 with non-small cell lung cancer. Sequencing input: lung tumor tissue. The DNA of the CDR3 is TGTGCCTGCAGTTTACTAGGGGGGGCGAAAGATACGCAGTATTTT. Translating it yields CACSLLGGAKDTQYF.